The entry that follows covers one T cell receptor beta chain sequence. CDR1 and CDR2 (germline): MNHNS, SASEGT. CDR3 length: 14 amino acids. The J segment lost 5 bases and the V segment lost 5 bases, leaving 5 bases of the junction unmatched. This record belongs to a study of memory CD4+ T cells and cytomegalovirus serostatus. The sort gate was single viable CD3+CD4+CD8-CD45RO+ cells for memory CD4+ T cells. Repertoires were generated with immunoSEQ multiplex PCR, while TCRdb's copy carries only in-frame clones and drops some. The sample has 60,000 to 70,000 clones, about 70% seen once; the top ten hold roughly 4.4%.

V gene TRBV6-1 combines with J gene TRBJ1-1; TRBD1 matches 10 bases. The TCR was taken from an adult in good health and CMV-seropositive. The sequenced material came from memory CD4+ T cells from blood. DNA of the CDR3: TGTGCCAGCAGTATAGACAGGGGGCAGACTGAAGCTTTCTTT. Its protein product is CASSIDRGQTEAFF.